This TCR beta chain was sequenced for a study of blood T cell repertoires in COVID-19. Turning to the study itself: Acute and convalescent COVID-19 specimens originated in the United States, Italy and Spain. In each case, the material was cDNA or gDNA derived from T cells, B-cell-depleted T cells, or PBMCs.

Concerning this clone: The junction and the germline gene differ at one end; a read error may be behind it.

CDR1 and CDR2 from the germline V gene are LNHDA and SQIVND (reference sequence). This CDR3 spans 13 amino acids. Generated by immunoSEQ multiplex PCR, the TCRdb table keeps only in-frame clones and is missing some. The repertoire holds roughly 80,000 clones, with roughly 80% as singletons. The chain carries TRBV19 and TRBJ1-1; D gene unclear. Sequencing input: peripheral blood. This clonotype originated in a human donor in a cohort sampled during active COVID-19. CDR3 in amino acids: CASSIKTNTKAFF. The CDR3 DNA reads as TGTGCCAGTAGTATAAAAACAAACACTAAAGCTTTCTTT.